This T cell receptor beta chain was identified in a study of blood T cell repertoires in COVID-19. Method: immunoSEQ multiplex PCR; TCRdb's copy keeps in-frame clones and lacks some. The table lists 200,000 to 250,000 clones, roughly nine tenths of them singletons, with 2.2% in the top ten. Germline CDR1 reads LGHNA; CDR2 reads YSLEER. The CDR3 runs 15 residues. Germline trimming cut 4 bases from V and 2 bases from J; bases unmatched to any gene: 4. The chain is built from TRBV4-3 and TRBJ2-3, with TRBD1 matching over 9 bases. The TCR originated in a woman between 50 and 59 years old with acute or convalescent COVID-19. The source material was peripheral blood. In nucleotides, the CDR3 is TGCGCCAGCAGCCGTGGACAGGGGACCACAGATACGCAGTATTTT. Protein product: CASSRGQGTTDTQYF.